This entry concerns a single T cell receptor (beta chain). In this sample, this clonotype turned up many times. It has no known antigen specificity. No per-base quality is available; no much larger clone lies one base away. For repertoire sequencing, the TCR beta CDR3 regions were amplified from RNA transcripts. The first round of RT-PCR was done with HTBI primers and the Qiagen OneStep RT-PCR kit, and was followed by a second round of multiplex PCR, then size selection and purification. The libraries underwent paired-end sequencing with 100 bp reads on an Illumina HiSeq2000. For the original study's pipeline: Reads were processed with SOAPnuke, discarding reads with adapters, uncalled bases, mean Phred below 15, or no exact constant-primer or identifier match. High-quality paired reads were merged with COPE v1.2.5. Clonotypes were defined as unique nucleotide sequences and were aligned to IMGT TRB V, D and J references using MiTCR v1.1. Only V-J combinations with frequency above 0.0001 were analysed, covering around 99% of repertoires. A TCR clonal expansion and chaos score per V-J combination was defined as the ratio of F50 clonal expansion to chaos observed in the TCRdist matrix. Welch's t-statistics and random forest were used to reduce the features to around 13 V-J combinations, which were then used as input to a naive Bayes classifier. Thyroid-blood repertoire similarity was quantified with the Morisita-Horn index. TCRdb's own reprocessing of the public reads used fastp at Q25 and MiXCR and kept productive beta chains. One record per CDR3 amino acid sequence lists the most common genes and DNA. TCRdb, not the authors, supplied the V and J calls. The sample table holds about 620,000 distinct CDR3 sequences, of which 22% were seen once. The ten top clones hold around 7% of the sample.

There are 14 amino acids in the CDR3, from cysteine to phenylalanine inclusive. The retained sequence is limited to the CDR3, 42 bases, with the frame set at the first base. V loses 0 bases, J loses 7 bases, and the germline ends lie 15 bases apart. Via the germline V gene (reference sequence), CDR1 is DFQATT and CDR2 SNEGSKA. Hyperthyroidism was considered stable if no progression to ophthalmopathy occurred within 18 months of follow-up. Patients with hyperthyroidism were aged 18 to 65 years, had been newly diagnosed, and had a disease duration of less than 2 months. Anyone with other autoimmune diseases, uncontrolled infections, pregnancy or lactation was excluded from the study. Clinical symptoms, serum thyroxine, TRAb, thyroid ultrasound and orbital computed tomography formed the basis of the diagnosis. Ficoll-Paque density gradient centrifugation was used to isolate PBMCs from around 9.1 ml of fresh peripheral blood. Total RNA was extracted using Trizol reagent, and RNA quality was checked on an Agilent 2100 Bioanalyzer.

This sample is part of a study of Graves' ophthalmopathy and Graves' hyperthyroidism (dated by TCRdb to 2017 to 2018). Concerning the study at large: Peripheral blood was collected at initial diagnosis, before any treatment. To tell Graves' ophthalmopathy apart from Graves' hyperthyroidism, and to predict which patients would progress to ophthalmopathy, the study relied on TCR beta repertoire signatures. In total, approximately 140 blood samples were TCR-sequenced: 40 to 45 ophthalmopathy, some 75 hyperthyroidism and about 17 hyperthyroidism-to-ophthalmopathy patients. To explore V-J signatures that distinguish ophthalmopathy from hyperthyroidism, a discovery set of 90 to 100 patients was enrolled, made up of 40 to 45 with ophthalmopathy and fewer than 60 with stable hyperthyroidism. The independent validation cohort included 18 to 20 hyperthyroidism patients plus 17 patients who later progressed from hyperthyroidism to ophthalmopathy. In over five hyperthyroidism patients, the T-cell repertoires found in thyroid tissue were compared with those found in blood. Following sampling, methimazole starting at 30 mg daily was administered to hyperthyroidism patients, and high-dose intravenous methylprednisolone was administered to ophthalmopathy patients. The roughly 94 discovery patients were randomly divided into training and test sets at a 7:3 ratio.

The research as a whole found: In validation, the model predicted ophthalmopathy progression with 55% to 71% sensitivity and approximately 72% specificity; about a dozen predicted patients were CT-confirmed with GO in a median of approximately 6.2 months. No statistical method was used to set the sample size in advance, and the investigators knew which group each participant was assigned to. The 13-signature model separated ophthalmopathy from stable hyperthyroidism with 87.88% sensitivity and approximately 83% specificity in cross-validation, and 80%/75% in the test set. Among expanded thyroid clonotypes with frequency above 0.001, most also showed up in blood, which suggests that blood repertoires may reflect the thyroid immune response.

The sequenced material came from peripheral blood. Recombination joined TRBV20-1 with TRBJ1-2, with a tentative D gene TRBD1 over 6 matching bases. This clonotype originated in a woman under 30 with stable Graves' hyperthyroidism. Some clones in this sample may be carry-over from other donors' samples. Donor details come from another sample of the same person, matched by shared clones. The CDR3 in this case is CSARDRGAVSGYTF. The nucleotides are TGCAGTGCTAGAGACAGGGGCGCAGTCTCTGGCTACACCTTC.